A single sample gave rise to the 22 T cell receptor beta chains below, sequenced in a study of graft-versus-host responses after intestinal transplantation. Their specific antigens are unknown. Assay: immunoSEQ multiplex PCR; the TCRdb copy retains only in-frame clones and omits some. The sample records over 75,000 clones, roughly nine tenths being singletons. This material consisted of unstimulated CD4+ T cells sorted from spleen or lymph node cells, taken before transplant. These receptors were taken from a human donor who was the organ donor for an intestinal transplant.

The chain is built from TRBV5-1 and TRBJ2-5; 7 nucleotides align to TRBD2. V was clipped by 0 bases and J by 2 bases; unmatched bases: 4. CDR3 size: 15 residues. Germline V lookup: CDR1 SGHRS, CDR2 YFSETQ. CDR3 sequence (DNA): TGCGCCAGCAGCTTGGGGAGCGGGGAACAAGAGACCCAGTACTTC. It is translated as CASSLGSGEQETQYF.

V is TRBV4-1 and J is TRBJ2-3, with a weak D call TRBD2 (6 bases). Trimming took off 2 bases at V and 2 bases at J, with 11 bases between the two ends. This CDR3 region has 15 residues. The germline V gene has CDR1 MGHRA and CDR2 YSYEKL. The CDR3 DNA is TGCGCCAGCAGCCAAAATTGGGACTTCACAGATACGCAGTATTTT. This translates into CASSQNWDFTDTQYF.

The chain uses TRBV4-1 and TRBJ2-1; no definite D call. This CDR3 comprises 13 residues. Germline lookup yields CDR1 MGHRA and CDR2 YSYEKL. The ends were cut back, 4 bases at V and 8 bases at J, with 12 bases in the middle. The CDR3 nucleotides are TGCGCCAGCAGCCCAAATTTGAGCGATGAGCAGTTCTTC. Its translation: CASSPNLSDEQFF.

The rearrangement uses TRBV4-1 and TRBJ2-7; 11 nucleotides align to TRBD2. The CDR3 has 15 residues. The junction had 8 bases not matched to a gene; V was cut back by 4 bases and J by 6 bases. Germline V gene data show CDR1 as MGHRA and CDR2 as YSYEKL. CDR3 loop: CASSRLLAGEREQYF. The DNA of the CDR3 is TGCGCCAGCAGCCGATTACTAGCGGGGGAGCGCGAGCAGTACTTC.

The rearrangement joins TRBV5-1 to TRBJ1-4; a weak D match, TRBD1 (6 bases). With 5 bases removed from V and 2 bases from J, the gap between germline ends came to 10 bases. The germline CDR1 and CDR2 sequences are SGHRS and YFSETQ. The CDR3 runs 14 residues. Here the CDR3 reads CASRSDSTNEKLFF. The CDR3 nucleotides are TGCGCCAGCAGGTCGGACAGCACTAATGAAAAACTGTTTTTT.

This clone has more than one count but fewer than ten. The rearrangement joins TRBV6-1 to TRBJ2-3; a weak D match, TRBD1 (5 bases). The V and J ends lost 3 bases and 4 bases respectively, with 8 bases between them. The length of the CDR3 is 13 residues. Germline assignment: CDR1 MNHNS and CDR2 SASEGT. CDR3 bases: TGTGCCAGCAGTGAGTACAGGCCAGATACGCAGTATTTT. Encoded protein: CASSEYRPDTQYF.

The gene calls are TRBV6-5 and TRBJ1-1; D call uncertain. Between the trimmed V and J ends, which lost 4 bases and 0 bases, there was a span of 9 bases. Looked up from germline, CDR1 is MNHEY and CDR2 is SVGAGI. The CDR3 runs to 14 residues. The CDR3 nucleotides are TGTGCCAGCAGTTTGGACTGGCTGAACACTGAAGCTTTCTTT. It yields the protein CASSLDWLNTEAFF.

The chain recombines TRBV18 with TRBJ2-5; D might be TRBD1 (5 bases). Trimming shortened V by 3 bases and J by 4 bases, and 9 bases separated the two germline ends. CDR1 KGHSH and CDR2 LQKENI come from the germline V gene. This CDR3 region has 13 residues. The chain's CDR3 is CASSPAGLETQYF. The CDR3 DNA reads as TGTGCCAGCTCACCGGCAGGGTTAGAGACCCAGTACTTC.

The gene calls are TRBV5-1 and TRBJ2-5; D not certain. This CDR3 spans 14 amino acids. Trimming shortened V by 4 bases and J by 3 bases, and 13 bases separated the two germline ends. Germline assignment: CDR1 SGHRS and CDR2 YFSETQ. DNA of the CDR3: TGCGCCAGCAGCGTTTGGGTTACTAAAGAGACCCAGTACTTC. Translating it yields CASSVWVTKETQYF.

The CDR3 loop reads CASSSARQMNTEAFF. The CDR3 nucleotides are TGTGCCAGCAGCTCCGCCCGACAGATGAACACTGAAGCTTTCTTT. V gene TRBV6-6 combines with J gene TRBJ1-1; a weak D match, TRBD1 (5 bases). Trimming pared 6 bases from V and 0 bases from J, leaving 14 bases between. This CDR3 is built from 15 residues. From germline, CDR1 is MNHNY and CDR2 SVGAGI (reference sequence).

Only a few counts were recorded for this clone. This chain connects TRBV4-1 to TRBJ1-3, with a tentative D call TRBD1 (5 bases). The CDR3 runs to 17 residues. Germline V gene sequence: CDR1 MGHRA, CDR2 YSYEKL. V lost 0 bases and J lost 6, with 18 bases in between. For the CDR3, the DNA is TGCGCCAGCAGCCAAGAGGGGCGGGGGGGGATGGCAAACACCATATATTTT. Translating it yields CASSQEGRGGMANTIYF.

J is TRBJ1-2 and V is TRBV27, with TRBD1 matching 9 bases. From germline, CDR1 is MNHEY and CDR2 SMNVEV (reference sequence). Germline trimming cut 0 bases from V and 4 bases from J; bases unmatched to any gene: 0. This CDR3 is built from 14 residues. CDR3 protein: CASSLSTGGYGYTF. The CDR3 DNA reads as TGTGCCAGCAGTTTATCGACAGGGGGCTATGGCTACACCTTC.

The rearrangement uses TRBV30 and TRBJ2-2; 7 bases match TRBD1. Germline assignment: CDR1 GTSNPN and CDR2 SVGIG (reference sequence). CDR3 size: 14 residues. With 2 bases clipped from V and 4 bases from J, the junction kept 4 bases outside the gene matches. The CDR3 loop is CAWSPTGVTGELFF. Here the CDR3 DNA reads TGTGCCTGGAGTCCTACAGGGGTCACCGGGGAGCTGTTTTTT. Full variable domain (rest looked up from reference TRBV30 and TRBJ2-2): SQTIHQWPATLVQPVGSPLSLECTVEGTSNPNLYWYRQAAGRGLQLLFYSVGIGQISSEVPQNLSASRPQDRQFILSSKKLLLSDSGFYLCAWSPTGVTGELFFGEGSRLTVL.

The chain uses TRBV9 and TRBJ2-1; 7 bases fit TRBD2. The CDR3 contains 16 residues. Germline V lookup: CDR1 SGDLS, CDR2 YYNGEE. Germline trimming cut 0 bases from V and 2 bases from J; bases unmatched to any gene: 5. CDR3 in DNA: TGTGCCAGCAGCGTAGCTGGGGGAGGGCCCTACAATGAGCAGTTCTTC. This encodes CASSVAGGGPYNEQFF.

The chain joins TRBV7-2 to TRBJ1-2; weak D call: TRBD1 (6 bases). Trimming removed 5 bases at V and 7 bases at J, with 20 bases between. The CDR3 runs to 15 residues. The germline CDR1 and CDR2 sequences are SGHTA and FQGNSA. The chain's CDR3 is CASSQLSDSRFGYTF. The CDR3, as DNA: TGTGCCAGCAGCCAACTTTCGGACAGTCGATTTGGCTACACCTTC.

The CDR3 spells CASSMRAGTGGYEQYF. CDR3 sequence (DNA): TGTGCCAGCAGCATGCGGGCCGGGACAGGGGGCTACGAGCAGTACTTC. This sequence joins TRBV28 and TRBJ2-7; TRBD1 agrees at 11 bases. Germline V CDR1 and CDR2: MDHEN, SYDVKM. V was pared by 6 bases and J by 3 bases, with 10 bases of the junction left unmatched. The CDR3 is made up of 16 amino acids.

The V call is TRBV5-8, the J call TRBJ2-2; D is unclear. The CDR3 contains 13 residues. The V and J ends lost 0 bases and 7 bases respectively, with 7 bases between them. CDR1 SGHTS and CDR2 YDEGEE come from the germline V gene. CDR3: CASSLAPSGELFF. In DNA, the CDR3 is TGTGCCAGCAGCTTGGCCCCGAGCGGGGAGCTGTTTTTT.

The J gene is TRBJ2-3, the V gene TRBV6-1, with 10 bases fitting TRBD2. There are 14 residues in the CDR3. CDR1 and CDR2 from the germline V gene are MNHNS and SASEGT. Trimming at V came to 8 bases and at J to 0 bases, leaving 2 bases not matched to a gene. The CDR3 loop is CASRTSGSTDTQYF. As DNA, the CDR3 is TGTGCCAGCCGGACTAGCGGAAGCACAGATACGCAGTATTTT.

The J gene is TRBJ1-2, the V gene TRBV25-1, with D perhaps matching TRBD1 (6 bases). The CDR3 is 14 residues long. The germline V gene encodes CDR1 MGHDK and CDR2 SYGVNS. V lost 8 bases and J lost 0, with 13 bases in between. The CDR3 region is CASAGGRANYGYTF. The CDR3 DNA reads TGTGCCAGCGCCGGGGGGCGGGCTAACTATGGCTACACCTTC.

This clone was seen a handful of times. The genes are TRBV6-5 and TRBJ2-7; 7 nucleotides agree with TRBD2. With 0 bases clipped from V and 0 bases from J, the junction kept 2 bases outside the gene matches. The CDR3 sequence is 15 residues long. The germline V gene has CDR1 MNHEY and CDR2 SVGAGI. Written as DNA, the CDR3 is TGTGCCAGCAGTTACTCGGGAGGGAGCTCCTACGAGCAGTACTTC. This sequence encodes CASSYSGGSSYEQYF.

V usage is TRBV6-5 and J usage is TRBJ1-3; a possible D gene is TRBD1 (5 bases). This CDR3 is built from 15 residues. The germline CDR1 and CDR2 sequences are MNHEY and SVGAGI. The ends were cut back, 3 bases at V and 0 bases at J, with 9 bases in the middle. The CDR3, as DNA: TGTGCCAGCAGTTATCGGGGACTCTCTGGAAACACCATATATTTT. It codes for CASSYRGLSGNTIYF.

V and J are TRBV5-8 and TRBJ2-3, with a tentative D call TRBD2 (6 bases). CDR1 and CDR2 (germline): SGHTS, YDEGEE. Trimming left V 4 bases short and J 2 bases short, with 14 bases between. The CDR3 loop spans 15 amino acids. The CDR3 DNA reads TGTGCCAGCAGCCTCGACGGGGACTTCACAGATACGCAGTATTTT. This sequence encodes CASSLDGDFTDTQYF.